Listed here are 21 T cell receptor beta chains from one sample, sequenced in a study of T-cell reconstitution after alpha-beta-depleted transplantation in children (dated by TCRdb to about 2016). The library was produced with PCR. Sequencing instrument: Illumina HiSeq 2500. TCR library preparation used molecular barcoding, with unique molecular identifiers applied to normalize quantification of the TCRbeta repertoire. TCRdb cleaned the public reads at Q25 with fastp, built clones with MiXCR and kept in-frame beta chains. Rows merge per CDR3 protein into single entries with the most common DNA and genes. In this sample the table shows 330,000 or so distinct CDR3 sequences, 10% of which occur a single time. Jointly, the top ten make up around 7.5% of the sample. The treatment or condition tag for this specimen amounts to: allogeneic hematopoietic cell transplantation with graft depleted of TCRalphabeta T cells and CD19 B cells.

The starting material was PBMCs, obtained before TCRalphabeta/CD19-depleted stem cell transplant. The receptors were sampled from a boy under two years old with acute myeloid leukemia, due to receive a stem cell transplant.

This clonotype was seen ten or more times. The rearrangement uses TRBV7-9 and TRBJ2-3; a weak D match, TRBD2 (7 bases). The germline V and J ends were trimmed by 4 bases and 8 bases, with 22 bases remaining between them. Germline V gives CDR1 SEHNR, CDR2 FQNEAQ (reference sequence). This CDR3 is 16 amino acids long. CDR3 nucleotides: TGTGCCAGCAGCTCCTGGCGGGGGCCCCAACAGGGTACGCAGTATTTT. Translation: CASSSWRGPQQGTQYF.

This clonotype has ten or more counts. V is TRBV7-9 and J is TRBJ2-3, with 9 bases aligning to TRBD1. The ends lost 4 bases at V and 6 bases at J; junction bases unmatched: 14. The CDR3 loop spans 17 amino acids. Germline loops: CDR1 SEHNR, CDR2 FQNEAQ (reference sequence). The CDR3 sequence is CASSSHMTGTGRDTQYF. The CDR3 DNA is TGTGCCAGCAGCTCTCATATGACCGGGACAGGGCGGGATACGCAGTATTTT.

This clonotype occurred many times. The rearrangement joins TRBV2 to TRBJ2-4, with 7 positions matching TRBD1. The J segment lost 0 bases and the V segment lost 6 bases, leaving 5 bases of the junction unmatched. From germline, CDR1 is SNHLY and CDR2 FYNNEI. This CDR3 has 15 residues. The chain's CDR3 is CASSRDSLAKNIQYF. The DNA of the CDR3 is TGTGCCAGCAGCCGGGACAGTTTAGCCAAAAACATTCAGTACTTC.

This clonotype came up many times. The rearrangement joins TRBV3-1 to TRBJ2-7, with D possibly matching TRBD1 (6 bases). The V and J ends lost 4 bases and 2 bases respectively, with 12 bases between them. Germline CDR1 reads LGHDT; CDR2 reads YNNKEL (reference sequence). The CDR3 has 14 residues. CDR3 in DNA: TGTGCCAGCAGCCGACAGGTTTTTCCCTACGAGCAGTACTTC. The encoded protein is CASSRQVFPYEQYF.

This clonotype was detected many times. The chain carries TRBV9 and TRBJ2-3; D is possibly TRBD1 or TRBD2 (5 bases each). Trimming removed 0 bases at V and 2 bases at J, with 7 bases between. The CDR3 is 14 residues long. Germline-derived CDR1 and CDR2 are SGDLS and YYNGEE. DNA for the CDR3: TGTGCCAGCAGCGTAGGAGGGGTCACAGATACGCAGTATTTT. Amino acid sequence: CASSVGGVTDTQYF. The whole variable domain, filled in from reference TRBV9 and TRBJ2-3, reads DSGVTQTPKHLITATGQRVTLRCSPRSGDLSVYWYQQSLDQGLQFLIQYYNGEERAKGNILERFSAQQFPDLHSELNLSSLELGDSALYFCASSVGGVTDTQYFGPGTRLTVL.

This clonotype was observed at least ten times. Here the CDR3 reads CASTTGGQNTEAFF. The CDR3 DNA reads as TGTGCCAGCACCACAGGGGGACAGAACACTGAAGCTTTCTTT. The chain employs TRBV6-1 and TRBJ1-1, with 8 bases that match TRBD1. The CDR3 is made up of 14 amino acids. After removal of 7 bases from V and 1 base from J, the junction contained 5 bases not matched to a gene. The germline CDR1 and CDR2 sequences are MNHNS and SASEGT.

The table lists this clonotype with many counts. In DNA form, the CDR3 reads TGTGCCAGCAGTTCCGGGACAGGGATAAACTACGAGCAGTACTTC. Its translation is CASSSGTGINYEQYF. V usage is TRBV12-3 or TRBV12-4 and J usage is TRBJ2-7, with 9 bases that match TRBD1. Trimming cost V 4 bases and J 3 bases; bases outside gene matches: 7. The CDR3 covers 15 residues.

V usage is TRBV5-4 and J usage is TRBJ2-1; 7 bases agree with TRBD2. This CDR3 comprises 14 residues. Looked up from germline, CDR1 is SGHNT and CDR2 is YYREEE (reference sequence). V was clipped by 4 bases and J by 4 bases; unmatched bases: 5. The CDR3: CASSTAGIYNEQFF. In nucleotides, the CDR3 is TGTGCCAGCAGCACAGCGGGGATATACAATGAGCAGTTCTTC.

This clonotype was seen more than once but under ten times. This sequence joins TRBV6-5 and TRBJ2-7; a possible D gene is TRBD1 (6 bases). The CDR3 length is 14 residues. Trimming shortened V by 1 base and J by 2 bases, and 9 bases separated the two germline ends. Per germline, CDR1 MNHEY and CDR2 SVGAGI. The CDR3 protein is CASSYLDSAYEQYF. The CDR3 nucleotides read TGTGCCAGCAGTTACTTGGACAGCGCCTACGAGCAGTACTTC.

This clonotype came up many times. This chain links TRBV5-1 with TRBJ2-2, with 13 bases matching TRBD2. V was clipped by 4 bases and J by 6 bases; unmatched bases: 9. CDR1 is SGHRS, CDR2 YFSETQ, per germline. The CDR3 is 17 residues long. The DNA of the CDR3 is TGCGCCAGCAGCCCCGGACTAGCGGGGGCCGGCGCCGGGGAGCTGTTTTTT. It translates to CASSPGLAGAGAGELFF.

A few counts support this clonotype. In DNA, the CDR3 is TGTGCCAGCAGCTTAGCTCCCGGGACAGTCTACGAGCAGTACTTC. Translation: CASSLAPGTVYEQYF. The rearrangement links TRBV7-9 to TRBJ2-7, with TRBD1 identical over 7 bases. The V gene end was trimmed by 0 bases and the J gene end by 3 bases; junction bases not matched to a gene: 5. CDR3 length equals 15 residues. The germline V gene encodes CDR1 SEHNR and CDR2 FQNEAQ (reference sequence). The complete variable domain, with remaining parts taken from reference TRBV7-9 and TRBJ2-7, reads DTGVSQNPRHKITKRGQNVTFRCDPISEHNRLYWYRQTLGQGPEFLTYFQNEAQLEKSRLLSDRFSAERPKGSFSTLEIQRTEQGDSAMYLCASSLAPGTVYEQYFGPGTRLTVT.

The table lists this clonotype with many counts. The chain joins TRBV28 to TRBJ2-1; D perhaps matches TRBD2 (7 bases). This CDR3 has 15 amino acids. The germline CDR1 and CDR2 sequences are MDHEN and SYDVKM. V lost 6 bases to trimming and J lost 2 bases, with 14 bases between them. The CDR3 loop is CASRKGGDTYNEQFF. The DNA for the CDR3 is TGTGCCAGCAGAAAGGGGGGGGACACCTACAATGAGCAGTTCTTC.

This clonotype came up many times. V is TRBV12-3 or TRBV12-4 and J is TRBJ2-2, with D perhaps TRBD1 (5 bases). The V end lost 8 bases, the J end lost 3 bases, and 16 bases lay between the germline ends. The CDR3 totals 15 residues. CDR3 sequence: CASYSRQGYTGELFF. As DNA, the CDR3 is TGTGCCAGCTACAGTAGGCAGGGTTACACCGGGGAGCTGTTTTTT.

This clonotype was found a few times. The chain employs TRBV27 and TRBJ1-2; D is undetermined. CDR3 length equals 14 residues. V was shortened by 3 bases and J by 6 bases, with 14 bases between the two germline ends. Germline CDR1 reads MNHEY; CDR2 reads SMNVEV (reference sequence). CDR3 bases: TGTGCCAGCAGTTTTGAGGCCGGGGTAAATGGCTACACCTTC. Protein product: CASSFEAGVNGYTF.

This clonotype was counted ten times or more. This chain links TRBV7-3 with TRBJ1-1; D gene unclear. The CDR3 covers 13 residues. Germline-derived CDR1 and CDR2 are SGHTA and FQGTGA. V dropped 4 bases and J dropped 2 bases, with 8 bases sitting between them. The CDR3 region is CASSSEINTEAFF. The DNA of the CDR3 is TGTGCCAGCAGCTCTGAGATTAACACTGAAGCTTTCTTT.

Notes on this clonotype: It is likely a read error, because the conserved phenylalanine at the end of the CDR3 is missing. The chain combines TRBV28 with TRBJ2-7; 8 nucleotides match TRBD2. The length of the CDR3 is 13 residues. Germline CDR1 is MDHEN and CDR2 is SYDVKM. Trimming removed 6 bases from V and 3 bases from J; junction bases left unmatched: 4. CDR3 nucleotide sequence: TGTGCCAGCAGGGCAACTAGCGGCTACGAGCAGTACTAC. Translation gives CASRATSGYEQYY.

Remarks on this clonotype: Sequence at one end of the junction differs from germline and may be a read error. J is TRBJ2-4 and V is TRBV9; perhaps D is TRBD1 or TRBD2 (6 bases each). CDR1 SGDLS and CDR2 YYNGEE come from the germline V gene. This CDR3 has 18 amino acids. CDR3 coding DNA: TGTGCCAGCAGCGGAGGATCGGGGGCACCGTTTGCCAAAAACATTCTGTACTTC. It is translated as CASSGGSGAPFAKNILYF.

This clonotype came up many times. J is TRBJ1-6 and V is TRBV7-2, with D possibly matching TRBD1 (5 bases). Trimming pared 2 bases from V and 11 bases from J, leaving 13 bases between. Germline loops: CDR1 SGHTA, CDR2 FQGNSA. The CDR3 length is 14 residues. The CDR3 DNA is TGTGCCAGCAGCTTATTTGGCATGACAGCACCCCTCCACTTT. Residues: CASSLFGMTAPLHF.

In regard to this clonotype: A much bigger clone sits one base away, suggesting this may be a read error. In nucleotides, the CDR3 is TGTGCCAGCAGCCCTTCCAGTAATGAGAAGTTCTTC. It specifies CASSPSSNEKFF. The chain recombines TRBV12-3 or TRBV12-4 with TRBJ2-1; D not certain. CDR3 length: 12 residues.

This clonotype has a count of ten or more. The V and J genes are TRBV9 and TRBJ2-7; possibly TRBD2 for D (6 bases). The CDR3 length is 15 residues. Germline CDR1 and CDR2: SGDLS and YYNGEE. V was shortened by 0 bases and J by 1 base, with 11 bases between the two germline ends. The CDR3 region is CASSVGGLLSYEQYF. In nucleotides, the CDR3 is TGTGCCAGCAGCGTAGGGGGACTCCTTTCCTACGAGCAGTACTTC. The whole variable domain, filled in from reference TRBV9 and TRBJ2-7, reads DSGVTQTPKHLITATGQRVTLRCSPRSGDLSVYWYQQSLDQGLQFLIQYYNGEERAKGNILERFSAQQFPDLHSELNLSSLELGDSALYFCASSVGGLLSYEQYFGPGTRLTVT.

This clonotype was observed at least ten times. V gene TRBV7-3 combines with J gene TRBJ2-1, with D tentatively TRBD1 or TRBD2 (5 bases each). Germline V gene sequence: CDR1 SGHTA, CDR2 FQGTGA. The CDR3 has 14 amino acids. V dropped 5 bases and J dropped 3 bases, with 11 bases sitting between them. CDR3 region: CASSETADYNEQFF. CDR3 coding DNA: TGTGCCAGCAGCGAGACAGCGGACTACAATGAGCAGTTCTTC.